This entry lists 21 T cell receptor beta chains sequenced from one sample in a study of CD8 T cells in ankylosing spondylitis (dated by TCRdb to the late 2010s). No antigen has been identified for these receptors. The paper as a whole reports these results and caveats: Blood from ankylosing spondylitis patients appeared to be characterized by a TCR beta motif made up of eight highly homologous amino acid variants.

Library generation was performed with 5' RACE. The sequencing machine was an Illumina HiSeq 2500. The public reads were quality trimmed at Q25 with fastp and then assembled into clones with MiXCR by TCRdb, keeping productive beta chains. Rows matching on CDR3 protein sequence are summarized as one entry with the most common DNA and genes. A total of approximately 400,000 distinct CDR3 sequences appear in this sample, roughly 27% of them only once. The ten largest clonotypes hold 0.89% of the sample. Sequencing was performed on blood, either unsorted or a sorted T cell fraction (not recorded which). These receptors all stem from a male donor with ankylosing spondylitis.

The chain combines TRBV20-1 with TRBJ2-7, with D possibly called TRBD1 or TRBD2 (5 bases each). V dropped 2 bases and J dropped 5 bases, with 13 bases sitting between them. Per the germline V gene, CDR1 is DFQATT and CDR2 is SNEGSKA (reference sequence). The CDR3 covers 13 residues. CDR3 residues: CSARPGTRHEQYF. Written as DNA, the CDR3 is TGCAGTGCTAGACCCGGGACCCGCCACGAGCAGTACTTC.

This clonotype was observed a handful of times. The gene calls are TRBV5-1 and TRBJ2-7; 9 positions match TRBD2. The CDR3 contains 15 residues. Germline V gene lookup returns CDR1 SGHRS and CDR2 YFSETQ. V gave up 0 bases and J gave up 3 bases; unmatched junction bases: 4. CDR3 sequence: CASSLGGRAYYEQYV. The DNA for the CDR3 is TGCGCCAGCAGCTTGGGCGGGAGGGCCTACTACGAGCAGTACGTC.

V and J are TRBV27 and TRBJ1-2; D not certain. This CDR3 is built from 14 residues. The ends were cut back, 10 bases at V and 1 base at J, with 16 bases in the middle. The germline V gene has CDR1 MNHEY and CDR2 SMNVEV (reference sequence). This CDR3 is CATSTSPLNYGYTF. The CDR3 DNA sequence: TGTGCCACTTCCACGAGCCCTCTTAACTATGGCTACACCTTC.

This rearrangement joins TRBV7-9 to TRBJ1-5; tentative D call: TRBD1 (5 bases). Deletions cut 5 bases from V and 4 bases from J, with 18 bases between. There are 16 residues in the CDR3. Germline lookup yields CDR1 SEHNR and CDR2 FQNEAQ (reference sequence). The CDR3 nucleotides are TGTGCCAGCAGCCTCAGGAGAATGGGGGAAAATCAGCCCCAGCATTTT. Protein product: CASSLRRMGENQPQHF.

This clonotype has a handful of counts. The genes are TRBV13 and TRBJ2-7, with D possibly TRBD2 on 6 matching bases. The CDR3 contains 16 residues. Germline CDR1 PRHDT, CDR2 FYEKMQ (reference sequence). Between the trimmed V and J ends, which lost 0 bases and 2 bases, there was a span of 14 bases. CDR3 sequence reads: CASSLGGGFSPYEQYF. The CDR3 coding sequence is TGTGCCAGCAGCTTAGGGGGGGGTTTTTCCCCCTACGAGCAGTACTTC.

The rearrangement links TRBV11-3 to TRBJ2-1; no clear D. The V gene lost 5 bases and the J gene lost 6 bases, with 11 bases spanning the gap. This CDR3 has 13 amino acids. Germline-derived CDR1 and CDR2 are SGHNT and YENEEA. The CDR3 region is CASSNPGANEQFF. The CDR3 DNA follows: TGTGCCAGCAGCAACCCTGGAGCCAATGAGCAGTTCTTC.

The gene calls are TRBV5-1 and TRBJ2-3, with D possibly being TRBD2 (5 bases). The length of the CDR3 is 13 residues. V was pared by 4 bases and J by 3 bases, with 9 bases between. Germline lookup yields CDR1 SGHRS and CDR2 YFSETQ. The DNA for the CDR3 is TGCGCCAGCAGCAACGGGGTTACAGATACGCAGTATTTT. Amino acid sequence: CASSNGVTDTQYF.

This clonotype occurred a few times. This may be a read error: a much more frequent sequence differs by one nucleotide. This chain connects TRBV11-3 to TRBJ2-3; D is unresolved. The length of the CDR3 is 12 residues. Trimming removed 4 bases at V and 2 bases at J, with 4 bases between. From germline, CDR1 is SGHNT and CDR2 YENEEA. The CDR3 DNA reads as TGTGCCAGCAGCTCCCACACAGATACGCAGTATTTT. Its translation: CASSSHTDTQYF. The full variable domain, rest sourced from reference TRBV11-3 and TRBJ2-3, is EAGVVQSPRYKIIEKKQPVAFWCNPISGHNTLYWYLQNLGQGPELLIRYENEEAVDDSQLPKDRFSAERLKGVDSTLKIQPAELGDSAVYLCASSSHTDTQYFGPGTRLTVL.

The rearrangement joins TRBV5-1 to TRBJ2-2, with D hard to call. V dropped 3 bases and J dropped 2 bases, with 11 bases sitting between them. CDR3 length equals 15 residues. Germline V lookup: CDR1 SGHRS, CDR2 YFSETQ. The CDR3 spells CASSSLGVNTGELFF. The CDR3 region has the DNA TGCGCCAGCAGCTCGCTAGGAGTAAACACCGGGGAGCTGTTTTTT. Supplemented by reference TRBV5-1 and TRBJ2-2, the full variable domain reads KAGVTQTPRYLIKTRGQQVTLSCSPISGHRSVSWYQQTPGQGLQFLFEYFSETQRNKGNFPGRFSGRQFSNSRSEMNVSTLELGDSALYLCASSSLGVNTGELFFGEGSRLTVL.

The gene calls are TRBV20-1 and TRBJ2-2; 8 nucleotides align to TRBD2. The CDR3 is 13 amino acids. Germline V gene lookup returns CDR1 DFQATT and CDR2 SNEGSKA (reference sequence). The CDR3 spells CSSKRELTGELFF. CDR3 in DNA: TGCAGCTCTAAGCGGGAGCTCACCGGGGAGCTGTTTTTT.

This clonotype has only a few counts. The genes are TRBV9 and TRBJ2-7; TRBD1 agrees at 7 bases. The CDR3 runs 13 residues. The germline CDR1 and CDR2 sequences are SGDLS and YYNGEE. With 0 bases clipped from V and 6 bases from J, the junction kept 3 bases outside the gene matches. In DNA, the CDR3 is TGTGCCAGCAGCGTAGATAACAGGGGCGAGCAGTACTTC. Translating it yields CASSVDNRGEQYF.

V and J are TRBV20-1 and TRBJ2-1; D gene ambiguous. The V end lost 1 base, the J end lost 1 base, and 14 bases lay between the germline ends. The CDR3 loop spans 16 amino acids. CDR1 is DFQATT and CDR2 is SNEGSKA in the germline V gene (reference sequence). In nucleotides, the CDR3 is TGCAGTGCTAGAGGGTACGAGGTTCGTTCCTACAATGAGCAGTTCTTC. Encoded protein: CSARGYEVRSYNEQFF.

The chain uses TRBV20-1 and TRBJ2-7; 8 bases line up with TRBD2. The CDR3 is 14 residues long. V lost 8 bases and J lost 4; bases outside the gene matches: 13. Germline values: CDR1 DFQATT, CDR2 SNEGSKA (reference sequence). The CDR3 reads CSPGGAGGWYEQYF. CDR3 coding DNA: TGCAGTCCCGGGGGTGCGGGAGGATGGTACGAGCAGTACTTC.

The chain joins TRBV10-1 to TRBJ1-1; D is perhaps TRBD1 (5 bases). Trimming took 3 bases from V and 0 from J, leaving 8 bases between them. The CDR3 consists of 14 residues. Per germline, CDR1 WNHNN and CDR2 SYGVQD (reference sequence). CDR3 DNA: TGCGCCAGCAGTGAAACAGGCATGAACACTGAAGCTTTCTTT. Translation: CASSETGMNTEAFF.

This sequence joins TRBV13 and TRBJ2-7, with unresolved D. V lost 5 bases, J lost 4 bases, and 18 bases lay in between. Germline values: CDR1 PRHDT, CDR2 FYEKMQ (reference sequence). The CDR3 is made up of 15 amino acids. The CDR3 DNA reads as TGTGCCAGCAGCCTCAACCCGCGACAAACTTACGAGCAGTACTTC. Its translation is CASSLNPRQTYEQYF.

The gene calls are TRBV20-1 and TRBJ2-1; weak D call: TRBD2 (5 bases). This CDR3 contains 13 residues. V was shortened by 5 bases and J by 9 bases, with 17 bases between the two germline ends. Germline V gives CDR1 DFQATT, CDR2 SNEGSKA (reference sequence). CDR3 DNA: TGCAGTGCTCCCGAATCTAGCCGTAGTGAGCAGTTCTTC. Protein: CSAPESSRSEQFF.

The chain combines TRBV2 with TRBJ2-7, with 7 positions matching TRBD1. J lost 0 bases, V lost 10 bases, and 6 bases had no gene match. The germline CDR1 and CDR2 sequences are SNHLY and FYNNEI. CDR3 size: 13 residues. This CDR3 reads CATMGQTSYEQYV. CDR3 coding DNA: TGTGCCACCATGGGACAGACCTCCTACGAGCAGTACGTC.

This clonotype was found a few times. This chain links TRBV12-3 or TRBV12-4 with TRBJ2-3; 10 bases agree with TRBD2. With 2 bases clipped from V and 3 bases from J, the junction kept 5 bases outside the gene matches. This CDR3 has 16 amino acids. The CDR3 spells CASSLWLAGETDTQYF. Here the CDR3 DNA reads TGTGCCAGCAGTTTATGGCTAGCGGGAGAGACAGATACGCAGTATTTT.

This chain uses TRBV6-1 with TRBJ2-1; D is perhaps TRBD1 (5 bases). The V and J ends lost 6 bases and 8 bases respectively, with 17 bases between them. CDR3 length: 14 residues. Per the germline V gene, CDR1 is MNHNS and CDR2 is SASEGT. The CDR3 sequence is CASRVTDISDEQFF. The CDR3 DNA follows: TGTGCCAGCAGGGTGACAGACATCTCCGATGAGCAGTTCTTC.

The sample holds a few counts of this clonotype. The V and J genes are TRBV11-2 and TRBJ2-3, with 9 bases identical to TRBD2. Germline values: CDR1 SGHAT, CDR2 FQNNGV. This CDR3 has 18 residues. Trimming took 3 bases from V and 0 from J; bases not matched to a gene: 10. The CDR3 is CASSFGLARVPSTDTQYF. The CDR3 bases are TGTGCCAGCAGCTTTGGACTAGCGAGAGTTCCTAGCACAGATACGCAGTATTTT.

This clonotype has just a few counts. This sequence joins TRBV27 and TRBJ2-2; 9 nucleotides match TRBD1. The CDR3 runs to 16 residues. Trimming removed 0 bases from V and 7 bases from J; junction bases left unmatched: 6. Germline lookup yields CDR1 MNHEY and CDR2 SMNVEV (reference sequence). The CDR3 region is CASSLSAGQGGGELFF. The CDR3 bases are TGTGCCAGCAGTTTATCTGCGGGACAGGGAGGCGGGGAGCTGTTTTTT.